These T cell receptor beta chains were read from a single sample in a study of blood T cells in healthy people across ages. TCRdb redid the calling of the 5' RACE reads with MiXCR, one entry per CDR3 protein. The data contain hundreds of thousands of distinct CDR3 sequences, approximately 25% of them singletons. These data were likewise used in another study, on T cells of mothers and their children.

The sequencing sample was made of blood. The receptors derive from a boy aged 5-17 years in good health. The CDR3 runs from the conserved cysteine through the conserved F or W. The D gene is left open where the match is weak. Clone size is given for some rows only: seen once, a few or many times, or a class if the clone is expanded.

v_gene,len,j_gene,d_gene,abundance,CDR3nt,CDR3aa
TRBV20-1,16,TRBJ2-5,.,.,TGCAGTGGCCGGTCGGTCCTCAGGGGGGGCCAAGAGACCCAGTACTTC,CSGRSVLRGGQETQYF
TRBV7-9,14,TRBJ2-5,.,.,TGTGCCAGCAGCTTACTCCAGGGTAAAGAGACCCAGTACTTC,CASSLLQGKETQYF
TRBV29-1,13,TRBJ1-4,.,few,TGCAGCGCCGGGGGGGCAGGCGTTGAAAAACTGTTTTTT,CSAGGAGVEKLFF
TRBV11-2,14,TRBJ2-7,TRBD1,.,TGTGCCAGCAGCTCCCTACAGGGGGTCTACGAGCAGTACTTC,CASSSLQGVYEQYF
TRBV3-1,17,TRBJ2-7,.,few,TGTGCCAGCAGCCAAGATGAGGTAGGACTTGCCGTCCACGAGCAGTACTTC,CASSQDEVGLAVHEQYF
TRBV9,16,TRBJ2-5,.,.,TGTGCCAGCAGCGTAGATCGAGGGGGGGTTCAAGAGACCCAGTACTTC,CASSVDRGGVQETQYF
TRBV2,15,TRBJ2-2,TRBD2,few,TGTGCCAGCAGGGGGACTAGCGGTTTTCCCGGGGAGCTGTTTTTT,CASRGTSGFPGELFF
TRBV24-1,14,TRBJ1-1,TRBD1,few,TGTGCCACCAGTGAGGGACAGGGGTCCCCTGAAGCTTTCTTT,CATSEGQGSPEAFF
TRBV18,14,TRBJ1-4,TRBD1,.,TGTGCCAGCTCACACGGGACAGGGATTGAAAAACTGTTTTTT,CASSHGTGIEKLFF
TRBV7-7,14,TRBJ2-5,TRBD2,.,TGTGCTAGCAGCTTGGCAGCGGGGGAAGAGACTCAGTACTTC,CASSLAAGEETQYF
TRBV9,17,TRBJ1-1,.,few,TGTGCCAGCAGCGTAGAACCGGCCTTCTTCGTTAACACTGAAGCTTTCTTT,CASSVEPAFFVNTEAFF
TRBV20-1,14,TRBJ2-7,TRBD1,few,TGCAGTGCTAGGGGGACGGGACAGGGGTACGAGCAGTACTTC,CSARGTGQGYEQYF
TRBV9,15,TRBJ2-1,TRBD2,.,TGTGCCAGCAGTCGTATAGCGGGGGGCGGCAATGAGCAGTTCTTC,CASSRIAGGGNEQFF
TRBV7-9,14,TRBJ1-2,.,.,TGTGCCAGCAGCTTGGAAAGGGCTAACTATGGCTACACCTTC,CASSLERANYGYTF
TRBV7-2,14,TRBJ1-4,TRBD1,.,TGTGCCAGCAGCAGGGACAGTCATAATGAAAAACTGTTTTTT,CASSRDSHNEKLFF
TRBV7-2,14,TRBJ1-2,TRBD1,.,TGTGCCAGCAGCTTTGAGGGGGCGGGCTATGGCTACACCTTC,CASSFEGAGYGYTF
TRBV7-7,15,TRBJ2-5,.,.,TGTGCTAGCAGCCGTAATACTCCCCCAGGAGAGACCCAGTACTTC,CASSRNTPPGETQYF
TRBV5-4,13,TRBJ2-7,.,.,TGTGCCAGCAGCCGATCGGGGGCCTACGAGCAGTACTTC,CASSRSGAYEQYF
TRBV7-2,15,TRBJ2-2,TRBD1,.,TGTGCCAGCAAAGGTCGACAGGGGGCCGCCGGGGAGCTGTTTTTT,CASKGRQGAAGELFF
TRBV7-2,14,TRBJ2-3,TRBD2,few,TGTGCCAGCCAACTAGCGGGAGTTTCAGATACGCAGTATTTT,CASQLAGVSDTQYF
TRBV20-1,15,TRBJ2-1,.,.,TGCAGTGCCCAATTCGGGGGAACCAAGTACAATGAGCAGTTCTTC,CSAQFGGTKYNEQFF
TRBV28,14,TRBJ1-4,.,few,TGTGCCAGCAGTGCCAGGGTGGCTAATGAAAAACTGTTTTTT,CASSARVANEKLFF
TRBV7-2,16,TRBJ2-6,TRBD1,.,TGTGCCAGCAGTCGAACAGGGGTCCCTGGGGCCAACGTCCTGACTTTC,CASSRTGVPGANVLTF
TRBV3-1,15,TRBJ1-4,.,few,TGTGCCAGCAGCCAAGAGATACAGGGCCTGGCAAAACTGTTTTTT,CASSQEIQGLAKLFF
TRBV7-9,18,TRBJ1-2,TRBD1,few,TGTGCCAGCAGCGCCCCTAAGGTAGTCGACAGGGGGTATAATGGCTACACCTTC,CASSAPKVVDRGYNGYTF
TRBV28,14,TRBJ1-3,.,.,TGTGCCAGCAGTTGGGGTCCCGCCGGAAACACCATATATTTT,CASSWGPAGNTIYF